This entry concerns a single T cell receptor (beta chain). The target antigen is unknown. V trimming: 5 bases; J trimming: 7 bases; junction bases outside the gene matches: 12. Per the germline V gene, CDR1 is MNHNY and CDR2 is SVGAGI (reference sequence). The CDR3 consists of 15 residues. The data derive from a study of T cell repertoires in cytomegalovirus infection. From the reads, TCRdb called clonotypes with MiXCR, one entry per CDR3 protein. The sample yields about 220,000 distinct CDR3 sequences, less than 50% seen once. The genes are TRBV6-6 and TRBJ1-2; the match to TRBD1 covers 8 bases. Sequences were derived from CD8+ T cells from cultured PBMCs, sampled from culture after CMV antigen stimulation. The receptor comes from a human donor in good health (CMV status not recorded). Some clones in this sample may be carry-over from other donors' samples. The CDR3 nucleotides read TGTGCCAGCAGTATGGACAGGGAACCCCTCAGTGGCTACACCTTC. Translation: CASSMDREPLSGYTF.